This TCR beta chain is drawn from a study of vaccination effects on CD4 cells after COVID-19. Study-wide context: Samples gathered post-vaccine arrived a median of 72 days past the second dose.

ViraFEST assay sequencing came after antigen-specific CD4+ T cells were expanded with viral peptide pools. Cultured cells yielded isolated CD4+ T cells after around 9 days. All participants had two doses of either the BNT162b2 or mRNA-1273 vaccine. To note about this clone: Antigen unknown.

The method was immunoSEQ multiplex PCR; TCRdb's version includes in-frame clones alone and lacks a portion of them. This table has approximately 28,000 clones, over 60% appearing once. The germline CDR1 and CDR2 sequences are SGHTA and FQGTGA. The CDR3 runs 13 residues. The V gene lost 5 bases and the J gene lost 3 bases, with 11 bases spanning the gap. This TCR was sampled from a human donor who received a COVID-19 vaccine. Some clones in this sample may be carry-over from other donors' samples. Source: CD4+ T cells from PBMCs cultured with SARS-CoV-2 spike peptides, taken after COVID-19 vaccination. The rearrangement uses TRBV7-3 and TRBJ2-7; D possibly corresponds to TRBD1 (5 bases). Here the CDR3 DNA reads TGTGCCAGCAGCCTTGGACAAAACTACGAGCAGTACGTC. This gives the protein CASSLGQNYEQYV.